What follows are 6 T cell receptor beta chains derived from one specimen sequenced in a study of T cells after yellow fever vaccination. TCRdb ran MiXCR on the 5' RACE reads and lists one entry per CDR3 protein. The repertoire holds hundreds of thousands of distinct CDR3 sequences, with roughly a sixth as singletons. The specimen comprised PBMCs, sampled before the yellow fever booster vaccination. The receptors come from a man in his late teens or twenties who received the YFV17D yellow fever vaccine.

This clonotype occurred a few times. This chain joins TRBV5-1 and TRBJ2-7; a weak D match, TRBD1 (8 bases). Trimming left V 4 bases short and J 5 bases short, with 19 bases between. The V gene's germline CDR1 is SGHRS and CDR2 YFSETQ. The CDR3 consists of 15 residues. The CDR3 DNA is TGCGCCAGCAGCCCCGAGGGCACAGGGGGGGACGAGCAGTACGTC. This gives the protein CASSPEGTGGDEQYV.

V usage is TRBV5-1 and J usage is TRBJ1-1; D possibly corresponds to TRBD1 (6 bases). Deletions cut 6 bases from V and 1 base from J, with 13 bases between. The germline gives CDR1 SGHRS, CDR2 YFSETQ. This CDR3 comprises 14 residues. CDR3: CASKLDRANTEAFF. The DNA for the CDR3 is TGCGCCAGCAAGCTGGACAGAGCGAACACTGAAGCTTTCTTT.

The chain recombines TRBV5-1 with TRBJ2-4, with TRBD1 matching 10 bases. J was trimmed by 9 bases and V by 0 bases; bases with no gene match: 6. Germline V gene sequence: CDR1 SGHRS, CDR2 YFSETQ. The CDR3 totals 15 residues. CDR3 sequence reads: CASSLGDRGQGIQYF. CDR3 bases: TGCGCCAGCAGCTTGGGGGACAGGGGCCAGGGCATTCAGTACTTC.

This rearrangement joins TRBV10-2 to TRBJ2-7, with TRBD1 matching over 9 bases. This CDR3 comprises 12 residues. V shed 8 bases, J shed 5 bases, and the junction held 4 bases outside the gene matches. Germline CDR1 is WSHSY and CDR2 is SAAADI. DNA for the CDR3: TGCGCCAGCGAGGGACAGGGCCACGAGCAGTACTTC. Translated, it gives CASEGQGHEQYF.

This rearrangement joins TRBV20-1 to TRBJ1-5; the D gene is possibly TRBD1 (5 bases). The CDR3 totals 14 residues. Germline CDR1 is DFQATT and CDR2 is SNEGSKA (reference sequence). Between the trimmed V and J ends, which lost 3 bases and 5 bases, there was a span of 14 bases. This chain's CDR3 is CSARTATNHQPQHF. The DNA for the CDR3 is TGCAGTGCTAGGACAGCAACTAACCATCAGCCCCAGCATTTT.

This clonotype was recorded a few times. The chain employs TRBV7-2 and TRBJ1-1; D possibly corresponds to TRBD1 (5 bases). From germline, CDR1 is SGHTA and CDR2 FQGNSA. V gave up 7 bases and J gave up 2 bases, with 14 bases separating them. The CDR3 loop spans 14 amino acids. As DNA, the CDR3 is TGTGCCAGCACTGCAGCAGGGATTAACACTGAAGCTTTCTTT. Amino acid sequence: CASTAAGINTEAFF.